This T cell receptor beta chain was captured by sequencing in a study of technical replicates of blood from a few donors. Produced via immunoSEQ multiplex PCR; TCRdb's table is partial and in-frame only. The repertoire holds nearly 90,000 clones, with 95% as singletons. The CDR3 has 15 residues. The J segment lost 0 bases and the V segment lost 8 bases, leaving 9 bases of the junction unmatched. Germline assignment: CDR1 ENHRY and CDR2 SYGVKD. The sample comprised T cells isolated from PBMCs. The sequence was collected from a human donor in good health. This chain joins TRBV10-3 and TRBJ1-2; 7 nucleotides line up with TRBD1. The CDR3 loop is CAIQREGTANYGYTF. DNA for the CDR3: TGTGCCATCCAGCGCGAAGGGACAGCTAACTATGGCTACACCTTC.